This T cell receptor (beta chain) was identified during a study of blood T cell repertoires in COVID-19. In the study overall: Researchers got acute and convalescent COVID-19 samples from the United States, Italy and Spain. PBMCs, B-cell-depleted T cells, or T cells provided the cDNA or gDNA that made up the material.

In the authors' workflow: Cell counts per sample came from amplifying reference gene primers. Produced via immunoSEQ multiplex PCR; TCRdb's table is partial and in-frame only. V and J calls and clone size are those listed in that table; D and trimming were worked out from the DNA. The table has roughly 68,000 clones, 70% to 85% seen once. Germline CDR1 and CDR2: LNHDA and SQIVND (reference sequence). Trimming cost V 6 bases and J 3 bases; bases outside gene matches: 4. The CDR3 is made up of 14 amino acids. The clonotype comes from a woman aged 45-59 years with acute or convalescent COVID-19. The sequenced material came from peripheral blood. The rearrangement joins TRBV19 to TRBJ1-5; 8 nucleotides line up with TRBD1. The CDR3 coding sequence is TGTGCCAGTAGCCGGACAGGGAACAATCAGCCCCAGCATTTT. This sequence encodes CASSRTGNNQPQHF.